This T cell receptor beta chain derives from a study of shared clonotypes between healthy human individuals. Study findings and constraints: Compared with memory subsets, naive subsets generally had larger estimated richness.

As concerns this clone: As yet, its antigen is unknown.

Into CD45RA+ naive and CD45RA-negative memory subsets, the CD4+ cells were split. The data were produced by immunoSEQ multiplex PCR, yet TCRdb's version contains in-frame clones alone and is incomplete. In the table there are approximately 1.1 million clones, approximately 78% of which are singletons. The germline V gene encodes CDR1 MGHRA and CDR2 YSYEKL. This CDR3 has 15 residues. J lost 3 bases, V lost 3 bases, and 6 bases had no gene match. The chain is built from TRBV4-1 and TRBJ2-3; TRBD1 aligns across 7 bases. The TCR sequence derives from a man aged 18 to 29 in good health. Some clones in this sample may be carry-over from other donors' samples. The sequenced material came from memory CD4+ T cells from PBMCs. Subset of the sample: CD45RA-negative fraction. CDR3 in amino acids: CASSHPGQLTDTQYF. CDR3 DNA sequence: TGCGCCAGCAGCCACCCGGGACAGTTGACAGATACGCAGTATTTT.